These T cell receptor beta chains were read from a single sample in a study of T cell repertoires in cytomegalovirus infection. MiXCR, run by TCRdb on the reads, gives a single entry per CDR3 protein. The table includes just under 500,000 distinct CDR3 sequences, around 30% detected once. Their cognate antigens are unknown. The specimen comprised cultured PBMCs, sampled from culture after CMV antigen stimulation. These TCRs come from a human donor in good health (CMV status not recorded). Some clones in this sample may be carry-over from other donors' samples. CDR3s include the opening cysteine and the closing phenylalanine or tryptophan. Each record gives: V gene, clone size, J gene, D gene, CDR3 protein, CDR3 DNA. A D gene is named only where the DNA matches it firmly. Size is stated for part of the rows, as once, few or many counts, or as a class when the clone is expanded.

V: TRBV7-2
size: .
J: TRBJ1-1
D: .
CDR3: CASSLVVVGNTEAFF
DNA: TGTGCCAGCAGCTTAGTCGTAGTAGGGAACACTGAAGCTTTCTTT

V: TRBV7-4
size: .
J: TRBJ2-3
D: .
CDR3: CASSFLEGQDTQYF
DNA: TGTGCCAGCAGCTTTTTAGAGGGGCAGGATACGCAGTATTTT

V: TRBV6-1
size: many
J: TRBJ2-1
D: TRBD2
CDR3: CASSEGLAGGLWNEQFF
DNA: TGTGCCAGCAGTGAAGGACTAGCGGGAGGCCTTTGGAATGAGCAGTTCTTC

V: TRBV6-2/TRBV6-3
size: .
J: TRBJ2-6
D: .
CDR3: CASSYGRLSGANVLTF
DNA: TGTGCCAGCAGTTACGGCAGGCTCTCTGGGGCCAACGTCCTGACTTTC

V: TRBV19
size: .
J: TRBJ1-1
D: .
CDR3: CASSITAMNTEAFF
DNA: TGTGCCAGTAGTATAACAGCTATGAACACTGAAGCTTTCTTT

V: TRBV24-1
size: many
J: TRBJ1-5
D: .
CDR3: CATSRVGNQPQHF
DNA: TGTGCCACCAGCCGAGTGGGCAATCAGCCCCAGCATTTT

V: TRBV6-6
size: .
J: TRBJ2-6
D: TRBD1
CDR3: CASSYQGAGANVLTF
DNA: TGTGCCAGCAGTTACCAGGGGGCTGGGGCCAACGTCCTGACTTTC

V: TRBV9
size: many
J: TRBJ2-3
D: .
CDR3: CASSTQSDTQYF
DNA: TGTGCCAGCAGCACTCAATCAGATACGCAGTATTTT

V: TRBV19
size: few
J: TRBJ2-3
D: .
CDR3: CASSLLDGTDTQYF
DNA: TGTGCCAGTAGTCTGTTAGACGGCACAGATACGCAGTATTTT

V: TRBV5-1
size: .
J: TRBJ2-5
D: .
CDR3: CASSWDPVQETQYF
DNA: TGCGCCAGCAGCTGGGACCCCGTACAAGAGACCCAGTACTTC

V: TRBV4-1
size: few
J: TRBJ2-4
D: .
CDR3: CASSQDKAALLAKNIQYF
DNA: TGCGCCAGCAGCCAAGATAAGGCAGCGCTGCTAGCCAAAAACATTCAGTACTTC

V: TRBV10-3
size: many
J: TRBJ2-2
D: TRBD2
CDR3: CAISPGLAGTGELFF
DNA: TGTGCCATCAGTCCGGGACTAGCGGGTACCGGGGAGCTGTTTTTT

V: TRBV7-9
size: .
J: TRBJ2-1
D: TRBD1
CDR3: CATSPGQYYNEQFF
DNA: TGTGCCACCAGTCCGGGACAGTACTACAATGAGCAGTTCTTC

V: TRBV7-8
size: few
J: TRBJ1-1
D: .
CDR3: CASSLDIGRPFF
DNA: TGTGCCAGCAGCTTAGACATAGGCCGGCCTTTCTTT

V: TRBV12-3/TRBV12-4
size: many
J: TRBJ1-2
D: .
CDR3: CASSQRNSPSLTNYGYTF
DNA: TGTGCCAGCAGCCAAAGGAACAGCCCAAGCCTTACTAACTATGGCTACACCTTC

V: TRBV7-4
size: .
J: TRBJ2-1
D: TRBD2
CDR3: CASSQSGTSSRNEQFF
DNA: TGTGCCAGCAGCCAAAGCGGGACTAGTTCTCGCAATGAGCAGTTCTTC

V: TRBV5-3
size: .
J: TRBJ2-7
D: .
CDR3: CASSLADGYEQYF
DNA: TGTGCCAGCAGCTTGGCGGATGGGTACGAGCAGTACTTC

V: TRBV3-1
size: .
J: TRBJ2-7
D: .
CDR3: CASSQGNEQYF
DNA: TGTGCCAGCAGCCAGGGCAACGAGCAGTACTTC

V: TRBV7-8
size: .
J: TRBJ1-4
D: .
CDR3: CASSFRIGDEKLFF
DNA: TGTGCCAGCAGCTTCAGAATCGGCGATGAAAAACTGTTTTTT

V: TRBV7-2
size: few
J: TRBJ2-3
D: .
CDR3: CASSALMTEHTQYF
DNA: TGTGCCAGCAGCGCCCTTATGACAGAACATACGCAGTATTTT

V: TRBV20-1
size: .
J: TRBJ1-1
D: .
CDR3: CSVPDRQASTEAFF
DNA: TGCAGTGTCCCGGACCGACAGGCCAGCACTGAAGCTTTCTTT

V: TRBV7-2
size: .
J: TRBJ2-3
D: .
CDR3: CASSLYESGDTQYF
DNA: TGTGCCAGCAGCTTATATGAGTCGGGAGATACGCAGTATTTT

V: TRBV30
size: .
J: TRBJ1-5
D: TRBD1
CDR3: CAWSPQGGPGNQPQHF
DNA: TGTGCCTGGAGTCCTCAGGGGGGCCCTGGGAATCAGCCCCAGCATTTT

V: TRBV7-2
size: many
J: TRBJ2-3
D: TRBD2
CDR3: CASSLPGLAGKSAQYF
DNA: TGTGCCAGCAGTCTACCGGGACTAGCGGGAAAATCAGCGCAGTATTTT

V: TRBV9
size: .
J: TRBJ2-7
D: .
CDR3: CASSVGPKPSYEQYF
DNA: TGTGCCAGCAGCGTTGGGCCTAAGCCCTCCTACGAGCAGTACTTC

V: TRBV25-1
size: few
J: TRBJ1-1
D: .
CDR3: CATYYPQGRRVEDTEAFF
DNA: TGTGCCACGTATTATCCTCAGGGGCGCCGTGTGGAAGACACTGAAGCTTTCTTT

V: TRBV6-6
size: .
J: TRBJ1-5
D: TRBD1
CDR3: CASSYFPQGGNQPQHF
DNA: TGTGCCAGCAGTTACTTTCCCCAGGGGGGCAATCAGCCCCAGCATTTT

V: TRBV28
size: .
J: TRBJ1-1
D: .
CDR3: CASSTELPNTEAFF
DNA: TGTGCCAGCAGCACAGAATTGCCAAACACTGAAGCTTTCTTT

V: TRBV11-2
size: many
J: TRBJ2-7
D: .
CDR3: CASSEQGIYEQYF
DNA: TGTGCCAGCAGCGAACAGGGTATCTACGAGCAGTACTTC

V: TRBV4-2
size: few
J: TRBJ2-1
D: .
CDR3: CASSQEGAGYNEQFF
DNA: TGTGCCAGCAGCCAAGAAGGGGCTGGATACAATGAGCAGTTCTTC

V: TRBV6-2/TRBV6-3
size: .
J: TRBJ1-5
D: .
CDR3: CASRHAGQDRIDQPQHF
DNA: TGTGCCAGCAGACACGCTGGCCAAGACAGGATAGACCAGCCCCAGCATTTT

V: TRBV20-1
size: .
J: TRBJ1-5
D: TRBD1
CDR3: CSATGGNQPQHF
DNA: TGCAGTGCCACAGGGGGGAATCAGCCCCAGCATTTT

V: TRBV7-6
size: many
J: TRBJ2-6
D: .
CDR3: CASSLSRVPGANVLTF
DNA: TGTGCCAGCAGCTTGAGCAGGGTCCCTGGGGCCAACGTCCTGACTTTC

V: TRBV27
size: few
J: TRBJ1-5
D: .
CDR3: CASSTFAGSNQPQHF
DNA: TGTGCCAGCAGCACCTTTGCAGGGTCCAATCAGCCCCAGCATTTT

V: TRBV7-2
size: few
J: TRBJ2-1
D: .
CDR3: CASSSRRQIYNEQFF
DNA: TGTGCCAGCAGCTCGAGGCGCCAGATCTACAATGAGCAGTTCTTC

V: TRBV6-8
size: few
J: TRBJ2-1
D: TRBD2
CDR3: CASSYPGTSGRANRNEQFF
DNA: TGTGCCAGCAGTTACCCCGGGACTAGCGGGAGGGCCAATCGCAATGAGCAGTTCTTC

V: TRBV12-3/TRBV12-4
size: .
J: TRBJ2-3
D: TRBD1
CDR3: CASSLGDSSRAYF
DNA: TGTGCCAGCAGTTTAGGGGACAGCTCGCGCGCCTATTTT

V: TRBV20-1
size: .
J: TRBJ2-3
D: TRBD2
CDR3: CSATNSGQVAGSSTDTQYF
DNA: TGCAGTGCTACCAACTCCGGACAAGTAGCGGGATCGAGCACAGATACGCAGTATTTT

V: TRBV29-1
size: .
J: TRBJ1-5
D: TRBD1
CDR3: CSVSPTGKGAGGPNQPQHF
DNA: TGCAGCGTTAGCCCAACAGGGAAGGGCGCAGGGGGCCCCAATCAGCCCCAGCATTTT

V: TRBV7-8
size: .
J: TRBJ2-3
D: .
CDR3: CASSLGMGTDTQYF
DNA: TGTGCCAGCAGCTTAGGTATGGGCACAGATACGCAGTATTTT

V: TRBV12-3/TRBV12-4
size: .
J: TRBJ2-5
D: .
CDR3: CASSLRQRETQYF
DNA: TGTGCCAGCAGTTTAAGACAGAGGGAGACCCAGTACTTC

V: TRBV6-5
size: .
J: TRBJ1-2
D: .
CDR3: CASSYSNRPSDYGYTF
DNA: TGTGCCAGCAGTTACTCGAATCGGCCGAGTGACTATGGCTACACCTTC

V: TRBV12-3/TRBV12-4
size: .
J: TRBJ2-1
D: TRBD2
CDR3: CASSWDLLAGGEQFF
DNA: TGTGCCAGCAGTTGGGATTTACTAGCGGGAGGTGAGCAGTTCTTC

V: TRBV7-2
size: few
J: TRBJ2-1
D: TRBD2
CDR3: CASSLVAGVAEQFF
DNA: TGTGCCAGCAGCTTGGTAGCGGGAGTTGCTGAGCAGTTCTTC

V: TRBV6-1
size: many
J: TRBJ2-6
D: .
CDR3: CASKPNSGANVLTF
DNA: TGTGCCAGCAAACCGAACTCTGGGGCCAACGTCCTGACTTTC

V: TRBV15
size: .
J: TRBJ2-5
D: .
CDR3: CATSIRPTKIWETQYF
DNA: TGTGCCACCAGCATCAGGCCGACCAAAATTTGGGAGACCCAGTACTTC

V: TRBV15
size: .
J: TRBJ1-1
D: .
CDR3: CATSQALNTEAFF
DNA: TGTGCCACCAGCCAGGCCCTGAACACTGAAGCTTTCTTT

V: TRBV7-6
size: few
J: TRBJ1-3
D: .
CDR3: CASSLAGTENTIYF
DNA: TGTGCCAGCAGCTTAGCAGGGACTGAAAACACCATATATTTT

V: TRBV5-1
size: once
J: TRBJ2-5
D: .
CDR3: CASSLIPTGQETQYF
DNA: TGCGCCAGCAGCTTGATTCCGACGGGGCAAGAGACCCAGTACTTC

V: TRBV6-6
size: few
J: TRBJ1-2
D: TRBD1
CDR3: CASSYTHRGGNGYTF
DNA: TGTGCCAGCAGTTACACCCACAGGGGCGGGAATGGCTACACCTTC

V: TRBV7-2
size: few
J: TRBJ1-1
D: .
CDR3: CASSQPGSYTEAFF
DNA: TGTGCCAGCAGTCAACCGGGATCCTACACTGAAGCTTTCTTT

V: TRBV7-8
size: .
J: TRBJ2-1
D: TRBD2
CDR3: CALGASGLDEQFF
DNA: TGTGCCCTCGGGGCTAGCGGTCTTGATGAGCAGTTCTTC

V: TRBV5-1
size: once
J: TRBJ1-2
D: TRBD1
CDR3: CASSWEGQGRGYTF
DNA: TGCGCCAGCAGCTGGGAGGGACAGGGTAGAGGCTACACCTTC

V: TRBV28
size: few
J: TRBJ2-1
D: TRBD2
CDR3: CASSSPTSGSAVEQFF
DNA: TGTGCCAGCAGCTCGCCGACTAGCGGGAGTGCAGTTGAGCAGTTCTTC

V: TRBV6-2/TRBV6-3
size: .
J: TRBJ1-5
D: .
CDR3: CASSYSYWPLSNQPQHF
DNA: TGTGCCAGCAGTTACTCGTATTGGCCCCTTAGCAATCAGCCCCAGCATTTT

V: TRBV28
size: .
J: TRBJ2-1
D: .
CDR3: CASSQRAVGEQFF
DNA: TGTGCCAGCAGCCAAAGAGCGGTCGGTGAGCAGTTCTTC

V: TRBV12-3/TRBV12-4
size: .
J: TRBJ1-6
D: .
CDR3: CASSSQGGGNSPLHF
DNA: TGTGCCAGCAGTTCACAAGGGGGAGGAAATTCACCCCTCCACTTT

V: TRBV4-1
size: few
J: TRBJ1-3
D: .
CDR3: CASSQDRVYSGNTIYF
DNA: TGCGCCAGCAGCCAAGATCGAGTCTACTCTGGAAACACCATATATTTT

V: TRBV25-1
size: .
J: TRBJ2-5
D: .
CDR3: CASSVGGSQETQYF
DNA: TGTGCCAGCAGTGTCGGGGGCAGCCAAGAGACCCAGTACTTC